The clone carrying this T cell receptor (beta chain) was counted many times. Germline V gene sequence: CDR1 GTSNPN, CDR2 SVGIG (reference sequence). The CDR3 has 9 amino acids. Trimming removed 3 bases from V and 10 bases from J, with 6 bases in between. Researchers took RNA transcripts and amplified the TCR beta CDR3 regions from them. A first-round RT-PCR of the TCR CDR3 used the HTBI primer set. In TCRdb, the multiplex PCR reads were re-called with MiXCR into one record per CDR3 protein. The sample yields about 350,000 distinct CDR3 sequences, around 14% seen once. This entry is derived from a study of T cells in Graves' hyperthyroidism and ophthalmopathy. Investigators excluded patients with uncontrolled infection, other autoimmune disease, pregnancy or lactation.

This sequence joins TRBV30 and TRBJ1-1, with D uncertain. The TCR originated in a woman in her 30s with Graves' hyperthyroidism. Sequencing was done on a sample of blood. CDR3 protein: CAWSPRAFF. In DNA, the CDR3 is TGTGCCTGGAGCCCCAGAGCTTTCTTT. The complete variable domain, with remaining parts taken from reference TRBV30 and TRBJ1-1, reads SQTIHQWPATLVQPVGSPLSLECTVEGTSNPNLYWYRQAAGRGLQLLFYSVGIGQISSEVPQNLSASRPQDRQFILSSKKLLLSDSGFYLCAWSPRAFFGQGTRLTVV.